This T cell receptor (beta chain) appears in the sequencing data of a study of cytomegalovirus exposure and HLA in healthy donors. Germline V gene lookup returns CDR1 SGDLS and CDR2 YYNGEE. The CDR3 has 18 amino acids. The junction had 12 bases not matched to a gene; V was cut back by 4 bases and J by 7 bases. Both 60 Vbeta primers and 13 Jbeta primers went into the PCR. Profiling relied on immunoSEQ multiplex PCR, and the TCRdb table lists in-frame clones only, not all of them. In the table there are over 90,000 clones, roughly 85% of which are singletons. The TCR was taken from a man between 35 and 55 years old in good health and CMV-seronegative. The sample consisted of PBMCs. The V call is TRBV9, the J call TRBJ2-2, with 14 bases matching TRBD2. CDR3 sequence reads: CASSRGLAGATRVGELFF. The CDR3 bases are TGTGCCAGCAGCCGGGGACTAGCGGGGGCCACAAGGGTCGGGGAGCTGTTTTTT. The variable domain in full, completed from reference TRBV9 and TRBJ2-2, reads DSGVTQTPKHLITATGQRVTLRCSPRSGDLSVYWYQQSLDQGLQFLIQYYNGEERAKGNILERFSAQQFPDLHSELNLSSLELGDSALYFCASSRGLAGATRVGELFFGEGSRLTVL.